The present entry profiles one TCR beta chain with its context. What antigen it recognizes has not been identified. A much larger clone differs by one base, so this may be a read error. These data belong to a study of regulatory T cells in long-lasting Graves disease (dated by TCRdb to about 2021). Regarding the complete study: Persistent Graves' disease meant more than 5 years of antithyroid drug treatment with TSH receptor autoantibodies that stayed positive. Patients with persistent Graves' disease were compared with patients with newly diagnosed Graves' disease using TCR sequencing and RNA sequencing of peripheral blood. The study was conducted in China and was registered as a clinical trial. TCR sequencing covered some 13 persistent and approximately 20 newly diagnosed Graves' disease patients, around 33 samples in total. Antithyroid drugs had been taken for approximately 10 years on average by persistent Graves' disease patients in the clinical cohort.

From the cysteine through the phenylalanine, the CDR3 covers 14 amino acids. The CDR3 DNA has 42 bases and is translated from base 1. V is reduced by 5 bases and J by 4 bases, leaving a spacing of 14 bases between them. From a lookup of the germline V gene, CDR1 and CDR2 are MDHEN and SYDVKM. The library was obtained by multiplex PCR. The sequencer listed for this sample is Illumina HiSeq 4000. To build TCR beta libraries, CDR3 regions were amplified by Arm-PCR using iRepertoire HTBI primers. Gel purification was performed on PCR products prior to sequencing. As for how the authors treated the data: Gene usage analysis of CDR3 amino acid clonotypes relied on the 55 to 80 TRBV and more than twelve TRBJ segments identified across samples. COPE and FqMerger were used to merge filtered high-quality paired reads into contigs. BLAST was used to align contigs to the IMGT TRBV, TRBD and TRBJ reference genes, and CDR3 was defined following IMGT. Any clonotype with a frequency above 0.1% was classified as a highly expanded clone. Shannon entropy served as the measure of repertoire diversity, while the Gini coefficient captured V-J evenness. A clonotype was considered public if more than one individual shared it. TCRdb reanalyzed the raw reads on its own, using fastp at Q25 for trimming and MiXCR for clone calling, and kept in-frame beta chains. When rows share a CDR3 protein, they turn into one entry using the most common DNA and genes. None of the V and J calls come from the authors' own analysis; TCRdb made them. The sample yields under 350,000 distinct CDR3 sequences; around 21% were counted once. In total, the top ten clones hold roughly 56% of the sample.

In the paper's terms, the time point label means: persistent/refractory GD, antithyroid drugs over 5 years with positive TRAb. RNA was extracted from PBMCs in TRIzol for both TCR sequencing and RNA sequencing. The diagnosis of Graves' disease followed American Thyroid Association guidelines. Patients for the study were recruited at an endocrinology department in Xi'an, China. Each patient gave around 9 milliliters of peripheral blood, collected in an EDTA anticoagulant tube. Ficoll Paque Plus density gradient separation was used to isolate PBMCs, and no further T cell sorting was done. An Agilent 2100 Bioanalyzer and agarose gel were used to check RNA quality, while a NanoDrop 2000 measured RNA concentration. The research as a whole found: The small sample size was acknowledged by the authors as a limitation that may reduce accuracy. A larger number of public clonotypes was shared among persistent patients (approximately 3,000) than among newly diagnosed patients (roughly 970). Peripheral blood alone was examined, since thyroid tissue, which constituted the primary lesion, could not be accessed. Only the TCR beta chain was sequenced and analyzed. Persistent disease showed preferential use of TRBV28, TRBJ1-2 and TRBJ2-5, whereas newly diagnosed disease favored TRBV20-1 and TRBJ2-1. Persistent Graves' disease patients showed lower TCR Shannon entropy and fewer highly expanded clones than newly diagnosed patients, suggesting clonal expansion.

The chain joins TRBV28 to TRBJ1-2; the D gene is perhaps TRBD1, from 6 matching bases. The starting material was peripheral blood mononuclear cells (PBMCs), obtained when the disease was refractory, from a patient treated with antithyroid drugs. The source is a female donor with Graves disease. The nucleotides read TGTGCCAGCAGTCCAGGACAGACTAGCTATGGCTACACCTTC. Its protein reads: CASSPGQTSYGYTF.